Sequencing of this TCR beta chain was carried out in a study of T-cell reconstitution after alpha-beta-depleted transplantation in children. Unique molecular identifiers tagged the TCRbeta library. MiXCR, applied by TCRdb to the PCR reads, yields one record per CDR3 protein. There are hundreds of thousands of distinct CDR3 sequences in the sample; approximately 29% occur only once, and 2% to 2.5% lies in the top ten. The CDR3 contains 15 residues. Germline V gene lookup returns CDR1 LGHNA and CDR2 YSLEER. The V and J ends lost 6 bases and 8 bases respectively, with 17 bases between them. There are a few counts of this clonotype.

The receptor's source is a human donor who donated a stem cell graft to a child with aplastic anemia. The material sequenced was PBMCs from the stem cell graft donor, taken from the stem cell graft. This chain links TRBV4-3 with TRBJ1-6; a possible D gene is TRBD1 (5 bases). The DNA of the CDR3 is TGCGCCAGCAGTCCTATGACAGAGATTCATTCACCCCTCCACTTT. Protein: CASSPMTEIHSPLHF.